A selection of T cell receptor beta chains follows, all from one sample in a study of blood T cell repertoires in COVID-19. Here immunoSEQ multiplex PCR was the method, and the copy in TCRdb shows in-frame clones only, minus some. Of under 150,000 clones detected, approximately 84% appear once; the ten largest clones hold 17%. Sequenced input: peripheral blood. Receptors were obtained from a woman aged 80 or over with acute or convalescent COVID-19. CDR3s include the opening cysteine and the closing phenylalanine or tryptophan. D genes are given only for firm matches. The size field is filled for only some rows; it gives once, few, many or a size class.

>TRBJ2-7|NA|15|TRBD1|TRBV4-3
CASSPWTGGTYEQYF
TGCGCCAGCAGCCCCTGGACAGGGGGGACCTACGAGCAGTACTTC
>TRBJ1-2|NA|14|NA|TRBV7-2
CASSSSWGDYGYTF
TGTGCCAGCAGCTCATCATGGGGAGACTATGGCTACACCTTC
>TRBJ2-3|once|18|TRBD2|TRBV5-1
CASSDRLAGGPRGDTQYF
TGCGCCAGCAGCGACAGACTAGCGGGGGGGCCACGGGGAGATACGCAGTATTTT
>TRBJ2-3|NA|14|NA|TRBV12-5
CASGLELAVDTQYF
TGTGCTAGTGGTTTGGAACTAGCCGTGGATACGCAGTATTTT
>TRBJ2-2|NA|15|TRBD1|TRBV18
CASSHRGLDTGELFF
TGTGCCAGCTCACACAGGGGTTTGGACACCGGGGAGCTGTTTTTT
>TRBJ2-1|once|14|NA|TRBV30
CAWAQGLGFSEQFF
TGTGCCTGGGCCCAGGGGCTAGGTTTCAGTGAGCAGTTCTTC
>TRBJ1-1|NA|18|TRBD1|TRBV9
CASSVAPEQGTLNTEAFF
TGTGCCAGCAGCGTAGCCCCGGAACAGGGGACCTTGAACACTGAAGCTTTCTTT
>TRBJ1-1|NA|14|NA|TRBV29-1
CSVEFRQVVTEAFF
TGCAGCGTTGAGTTCCGGCAGGTCGTCACTGAAGCTTTCTTT
>TRBJ1-2|NA|15|TRBD1|TRBV4-3
CASSQKPTGRGGYTF
TGCGCCAGCAGCCAAAAACCGACAGGGCGGGGAGGCTACACCTTC
>TRBJ2-5|NA|15|TRBD1|TRBV6-2/TRBV6-3
CASSPYRQGRETQYF
TGTGCCAGCAGTCCCTACCGACAGGGCCGGGAGACCCAGTACTTC
>TRBJ2-2|NA|17|TRBD1|TRBV5-1
CASSWADRGSSTGELFF
TGCGCCAGCAGCTGGGCTGACAGGGGGAGTAGTACCGGGGAGCTGTTTTTT
>TRBJ2-7|NA|16|TRBD2|TRBV10-3
CAISEGIAGGPDEQYF
TGTGCCATCAGTGAGGGGATAGCGGGAGGGCCGGACGAGCAGTACTTC
>TRBJ1-1|NA|13|NA|TRBV18
CASSTTDDTEAFF
TGTGCCAGCTCAACGACAGACGACACTGAAGCTTTCTTT
>TRBJ2-2|NA|16|TRBD2|TRBV5-5
CASSPGLAGGIGELFF
TGTGCCAGCAGCCCGGGACTAGCGGGGGGAATCGGGGAGCTGTTTTTT
>TRBJ1-4|NA|12|NA|TRBV6-5
CASTLRDGGKVF
TGTGCCAGCACCCTGCGGGATGGCGGGAAGGTTTTT
>TRBJ2-1|NA|14|TRBD2|TRBV10-2
CASSEQGEAGKVFF
TGCGCCAGCAGTGAGCAGGGTGAAGCGGGGAAGGTGTTCTTC
>TRBJ2-3|NA|16|TRBD2|TRBV7-9
CASSLPWGGDTDTQYF
TGTGCCAGCAGTCTCCCGTGGGGGGGAGACACAGATACGCAGTATTTT
>TRBJ2-7|NA|14|NA|TRBV29-1
CSVEVGRGNYEQYF
TGCAGCGTTGAAGTTGGAAGGGGAAACTACGAGCAGTACTTC
>TRBJ1-2|NA|11|TRBD1|TRBV30
CAVDRGGGYTF
TGTGCCGTGGACAGGGGAGGTGGCTACACCTTC
>TRBJ2-7|NA|14|TRBD1|TRBV7-9
CASSPDRGPYEQYF
TGTGCCAGCAGCCCCGACAGGGGACCCTACGAGCAGTACTTC
>TRBJ2-7|NA|15|NA|TRBV7-2
CASSLNTGRVYEQYF
TGTGCCAGCAGCTTAAACACAGGGAGGGTCTACGAGCAGTACTTC
>TRBJ1-5|NA|13|NA|TRBV12-3/TRBV12-4
CASSSGGNQPQHF
TGTGCCAGCAGTTCCGGAGGGAATCAGCCCCAGCATTTT
>TRBJ2-2|NA|16|TRBD2|TRBV11-3
CASSTLSGRAPGELFF
TGTGCCAGCAGCACCCTTAGCGGGAGGGCCCCGGGGGAGCTGTTTTTT